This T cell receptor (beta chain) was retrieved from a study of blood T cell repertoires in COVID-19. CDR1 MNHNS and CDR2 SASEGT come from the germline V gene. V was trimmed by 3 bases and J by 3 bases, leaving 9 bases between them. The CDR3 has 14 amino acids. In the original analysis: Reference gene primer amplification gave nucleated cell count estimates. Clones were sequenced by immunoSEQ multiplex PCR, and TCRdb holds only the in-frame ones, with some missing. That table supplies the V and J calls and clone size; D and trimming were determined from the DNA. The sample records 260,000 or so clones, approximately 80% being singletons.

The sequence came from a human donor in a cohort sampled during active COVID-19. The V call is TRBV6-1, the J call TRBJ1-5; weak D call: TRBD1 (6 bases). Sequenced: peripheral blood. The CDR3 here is CASSESGVNQPQHF. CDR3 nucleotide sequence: TGTGCCAGCAGTGAGTCAGGGGTCAATCAGCCCCAGCATTTT.